Below are 5 T cell receptor beta chains sequenced from a single sample in a study of beta chain features in type 1 diabetes. The entirety of the isolated RNA underwent reverse transcription, so expressed TCRB transcripts were sequenced. The assay was immunoSEQ multiplex PCR, and TCRdb's table has in-frame clones only and misses some. The sample has 310,000 or so clones; 8% are singletons. The sequenced sample was central memory CD4+ T cells from blood. The receptors shown here come from a woman younger than 30 in good health.

This clone was observed a handful of times. This chain joins TRBV5-4 and TRBJ1-2; D remains ambiguous. This CDR3 contains 13 residues. Germline V lookup: CDR1 SGHNT, CDR2 YYREEE (reference sequence). V dropped 4 bases and J dropped 0 bases, with 7 bases sitting between them. The CDR3 is CASSRGTNYGYTF. In DNA, the CDR3 is TGTGCCAGCAGCCGCGGTACTAACTATGGCTACACCTTC.

This clone has at least ten counts. The V and J genes are TRBV2 and TRBJ2-7, with TRBD2 matching 8 bases. The CDR3 is 15 residues long. Germline CDR1 reads SNHLY; CDR2 reads FYNNEI. The trim removed 3 bases at V and 7 bases at J, leaving 11 bases unmatched. The DNA of the CDR3 is TGTGCCAGCAGTGAGGACCCGGGACTAGTGGGGGAGCAGTACTTC. Translation gives CASSEDPGLVGEQYF.

Only a few counts were recorded for this clone. The V gene is TRBV2, the J gene TRBJ2-3; perhaps TRBD1 as D (6 bases). V was pared by 7 bases and J by 1 base, with 9 bases between. CDR1 and CDR2 from the germline V gene are SNHLY and FYNNEI. The CDR3 sequence is 13 residues long. CDR3 residues: CASKRTGTDTQYF. DNA for the CDR3: TGTGCCAGCAAGAGGACAGGCACAGATACGCAGTATTTT.

This clone appeared a few times. This CDR3 reads CASSIFVDYNEQFF. CDR3 DNA: TGTGCCAGTAGTATTTTCGTAGACTACAATGAGCAGTTCTTC. The rearrangement uses TRBV19 and TRBJ2-1, with D unclear. Germline CDR1 is LNHDA and CDR2 is SQIVND (reference sequence). The V end lost 3 bases, the J end lost 3 bases, and 9 bases lay between the germline ends. CDR3 length: 14 amino acids.

The table lists this clone with many counts. The J gene is TRBJ2-2, the V gene TRBV5-4, with a tentative D call TRBD1 (6 bases). The germline CDR1 and CDR2 sequences are SGHNT and YYREEE (reference sequence). Trimming pared 7 bases from V and 1 base from J, leaving 8 bases between. The CDR3 totals 13 residues. CDR3 region: CASETGNTGELFF. The DNA of the CDR3 is TGTGCCAGCGAGACAGGGAACACCGGGGAGCTGTTTTTT.